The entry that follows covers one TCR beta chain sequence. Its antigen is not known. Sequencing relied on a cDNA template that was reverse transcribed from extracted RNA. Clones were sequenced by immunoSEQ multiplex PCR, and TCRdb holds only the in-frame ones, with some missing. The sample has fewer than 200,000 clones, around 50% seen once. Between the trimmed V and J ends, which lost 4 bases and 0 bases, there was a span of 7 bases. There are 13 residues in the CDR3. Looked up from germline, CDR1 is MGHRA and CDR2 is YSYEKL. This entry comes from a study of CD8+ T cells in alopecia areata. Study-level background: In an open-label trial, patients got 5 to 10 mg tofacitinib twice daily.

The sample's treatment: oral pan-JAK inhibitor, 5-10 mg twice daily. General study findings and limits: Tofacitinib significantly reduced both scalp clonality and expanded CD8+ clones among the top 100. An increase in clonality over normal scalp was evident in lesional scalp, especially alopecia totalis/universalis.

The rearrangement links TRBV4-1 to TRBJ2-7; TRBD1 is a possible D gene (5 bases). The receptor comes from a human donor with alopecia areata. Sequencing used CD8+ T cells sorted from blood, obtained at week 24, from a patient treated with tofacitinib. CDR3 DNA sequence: TGCGCCAGCAGCCCGACAGCCTCCTACGAGCAGTACTTC. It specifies CASSPTASYEQYF.